The 13 T cell receptor beta chains given below trace back to one sample, sequenced in a study of T cell repertoires in cytomegalovirus infection. One entry per CDR3 protein, called by TCRdb with MiXCR from the reads. The sample records about 190,000 distinct CDR3 sequences, 28% being singletons. Material for sequencing was PBMCs. The receptors shown here come from a human donor in good health (CMV status not recorded). Some clones in this sample may be carry-over from other donors' samples.

This clonotype has just a few counts. The rearrangement uses TRBV20-1 and TRBJ1-1; D gene ambiguous. The CDR3 is made up of 14 amino acids. The V end lost 3 bases, the J end lost 0 bases, and 11 bases lay between the germline ends. Germline CDR1 and CDR2: DFQATT and SNEGSKA (reference sequence). The CDR3 bases are TGCAGTGCTAGCCGGAACGGAGTGAACACTGAAGCTTTCTTT. It encodes CSASRNGVNTEAFF.

The chain couples TRBV14 to TRBJ1-2, with D possibly matching TRBD1 (5 bases). V was pared by 0 bases and J by 7 bases, with 12 bases between. This CDR3 contains 14 residues. Germline values: CDR1 SGHDN, CDR2 FVKESK. In DNA, the CDR3 is TGTGCCAGCAGCCAAGAGTGGGGGACGGGTGGCTACACCTTC. It yields the protein CASSQEWGTGGYTF.

The chain couples TRBV30 to TRBJ1-2; D ambiguous. Germline CDR1 reads GTSNPN; CDR2 reads SVGIG (reference sequence). Trimming removed 3 bases at V and 3 bases at J, with 5 bases between. This CDR3 contains 11 residues. CDR3 loop: CAWRTDYGYTF. CDR3 DNA: TGTGCCTGGAGGACCGACTATGGCTACACCTTC.

This sequence joins TRBV12-3 or TRBV12-4 and TRBJ1-5, with 11 bases fitting TRBD1. J lost 6 bases, V lost 0 bases, and 7 bases had no gene match. This CDR3 is 17 amino acids long. The CDR3 loop is CASSLALGDRGVQPQHF. The CDR3 DNA is TGTGCCAGCAGTTTAGCGCTGGGGGACAGGGGGGTTCAGCCCCAGCATTTT.

This rearrangement joins TRBV20-1 to TRBJ2-7; D unresolved. The CDR3 covers 15 residues. The V gene lost 3 bases and the J gene lost 5 bases, with 20 bases spanning the gap. CDR1 DFQATT and CDR2 SNEGSKA come from the germline V gene (reference sequence). The CDR3 region is CSARYGKGPRDEQYF. CDR3 bases: TGCAGTGCTAGGTATGGGAAGGGCCCCCGGGACGAGCAGTACTTC.

The chain is built from TRBV12-3 or TRBV12-4 and TRBJ1-6; TRBD1 might be the D (5 bases). The CDR3 extends over 18 amino acids. Trimming removed 3 bases from V and 11 bases from J, with 26 bases in between. The CDR3 DNA follows: TGTGCCAGCAGTTTTCCTGACCTTGGGGACCCCGGGGCTCCACCCCTCCACTTT. Amino acids: CASSFPDLGDPGAPPLHF.

This clonotype appeared once. The J gene is TRBJ2-1, the V gene TRBV5-4; D remains ambiguous. V dropped 5 bases and J dropped 0 bases, with 18 bases sitting between them. The germline CDR1 and CDR2 sequences are SGHNT and YYREEE (reference sequence). This CDR3 is built from 17 residues. In nucleotides, the CDR3 is TGTGCCAGCAGTCTCACACCCCGTCTAAGCTCCTACAATGAGCAGTTCTTC. Translation gives CASSLTPRLSSYNEQFF.

There are a few counts of this clonotype. The chain carries TRBV6-1 and TRBJ1-5; D unclear. CDR1 is MNHNS and CDR2 is SASEGT in the germline V gene. The CDR3 is 13 amino acids. Trimming pared 2 bases from V and 9 bases from J, leaving 11 bases between. CDR3 region: CASSENPGLPQHF. The CDR3 DNA follows: TGTGCCAGCAGTGAAAATCCGGGCCTGCCCCAGCATTTT.

The DNA for the CDR3 is TGTGCCAGCATCTCAGAACTGGGCTCCAAAAACATTCAGTACTTC. Amino acid sequence: CASISELGSKNIQYF. The rearrangement uses TRBV5-3 and TRBJ2-4; D gene ambiguous. TRBV5-3 is treated as an ORF (open reading frame) with a function not yet certain. The CDR3 runs to 15 residues. V shed 8 bases and J shed 2 bases, with 17 bases lying between them.

The CDR3 loop is CASKRTVSTDTQYF. CDR3 in DNA: TGTGCCAGCAAACGGACCGTAAGCACAGATACGCAGTATTTT. The J gene is TRBJ2-3, the V gene TRBV6-6; D not resolved. The CDR3 contains 14 residues. Germline loops: CDR1 MNHNY, CDR2 SVGAGI (reference sequence). Trimming pared 7 bases from V and 0 bases from J, leaving 11 bases between.

This clonotype was counted only a few times. The rearrangement links TRBV20-1 to TRBJ2-1; 9 bases map to TRBD2. CDR1 and CDR2 (germline): DFQATT, SNEGSKA (reference sequence). This CDR3 is 16 amino acids long. The V and J ends lost 3 bases and 1 base, in that order; junction bases with no gene match: 7. The CDR3 bases are TGCAGTGCTAGTGGCCTAGCGGGGTCTTCCTACAATGAGCAGTTCTTC. As protein: CSASGLAGSSYNEQFF.

The J gene is TRBJ1-4, the V gene TRBV2; 9 nucleotides agree with TRBD1. CDR1 is SNHLY and CDR2 is FYNNEI in the germline V gene. With 5 bases clipped from V and 3 bases from J, the junction kept 4 bases outside the gene matches. The CDR3 has 15 amino acids. This CDR3 is CASSSRQGANEKLFF. CDR3 DNA sequence: TGTGCCAGCAGTTCGCGACAGGGGGCTAATGAAAAACTGTTTTTT.

This clonotype was found a few times. The genes are TRBV7-8 and TRBJ2-7; TRBD1 matches 7 bases. Germline V gives CDR1 SGHVS, CDR2 FQNEAQ. Germline trimming cut 2 bases from V and 2 bases from J; bases unmatched to any gene: 9. CDR3 length equals 16 residues. This CDR3 reads CASSLTEWDSTYEQYF. The CDR3 nucleotides read TGTGCCAGCAGCTTAACGGAGTGGGACAGTACCTACGAGCAGTACTTC. The full variable domain, in which reference TRBV7-8 and TRBJ2-7 provide the parts outside the CDR3, is GAGVSQSPRYKVAKRGQDVALRCDPISGHVSLFWYQQALGQGPEFLTYFQNEAQLDKSGLPSDRFFAERPEGSVSTLKIQRTQQEDSAVYLCASSLTEWDSTYEQYFGPGTRLTVT.